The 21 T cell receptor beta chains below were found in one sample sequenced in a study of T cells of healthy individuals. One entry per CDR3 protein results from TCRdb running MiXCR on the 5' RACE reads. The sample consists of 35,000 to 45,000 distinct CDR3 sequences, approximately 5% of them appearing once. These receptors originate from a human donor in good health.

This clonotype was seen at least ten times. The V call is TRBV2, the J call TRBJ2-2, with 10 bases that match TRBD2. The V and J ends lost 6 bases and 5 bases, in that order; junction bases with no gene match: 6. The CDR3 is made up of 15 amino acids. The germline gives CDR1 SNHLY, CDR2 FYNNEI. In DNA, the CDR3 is TGTGCCAGCAGCTTACTAGCGGGATTAACCGGGGAGCTGTTTTTT. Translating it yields CASSLLAGLTGELFF.

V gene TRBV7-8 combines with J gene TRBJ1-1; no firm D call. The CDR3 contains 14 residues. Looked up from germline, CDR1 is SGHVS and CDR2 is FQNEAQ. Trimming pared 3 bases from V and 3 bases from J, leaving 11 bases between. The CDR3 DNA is TGTGCCAGCAGCTTTCTTGGTACGGACACTGAAGCTTTCTTT. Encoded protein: CASSFLGTDTEAFF. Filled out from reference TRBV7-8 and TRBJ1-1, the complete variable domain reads GAGVSQSPRYKVAKRGQDVALRCDPISGHVSLFWYQQALGQGPEFLTYFQNEAQLDKSGLPSDRFFAERPEGSVSTLKIQRTQQEDSAVYLCASSFLGTDTEAFFGQGTRLTVV.

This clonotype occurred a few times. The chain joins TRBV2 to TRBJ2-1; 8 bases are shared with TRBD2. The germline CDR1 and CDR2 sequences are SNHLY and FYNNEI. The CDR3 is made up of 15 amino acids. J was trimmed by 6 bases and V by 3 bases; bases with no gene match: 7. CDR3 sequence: CASSDSGGVGNEQFF. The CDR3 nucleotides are TGTGCCAGCAGTGATTCGGGAGGGGTGGGCAATGAGCAGTTCTTC.

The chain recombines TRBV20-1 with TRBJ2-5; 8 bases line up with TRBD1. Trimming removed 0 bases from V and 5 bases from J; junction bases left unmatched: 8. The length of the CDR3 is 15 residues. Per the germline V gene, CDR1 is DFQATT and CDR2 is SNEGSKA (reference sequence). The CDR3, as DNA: TGCAGTGCTAGAGATTCGGGGCAGGGGGCGGAGACCCAGTACTTC. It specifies CSARDSGQGAETQYF.

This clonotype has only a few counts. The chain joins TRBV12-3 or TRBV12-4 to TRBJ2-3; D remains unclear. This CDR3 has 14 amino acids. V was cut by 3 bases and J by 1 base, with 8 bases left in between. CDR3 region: CASSLALGTDTQYF. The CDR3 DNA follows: TGTGCCAGCAGTTTGGCCCTAGGCACAGATACGCAGTATTTT.

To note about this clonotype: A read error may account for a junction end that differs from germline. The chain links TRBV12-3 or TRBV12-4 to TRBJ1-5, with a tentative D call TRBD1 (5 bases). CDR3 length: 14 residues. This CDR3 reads CASSFWQGNRPQHF. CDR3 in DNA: TGTGCCAGCAGTTTTTGGCAGGGCAATCGGCCCCAGCATTTT.

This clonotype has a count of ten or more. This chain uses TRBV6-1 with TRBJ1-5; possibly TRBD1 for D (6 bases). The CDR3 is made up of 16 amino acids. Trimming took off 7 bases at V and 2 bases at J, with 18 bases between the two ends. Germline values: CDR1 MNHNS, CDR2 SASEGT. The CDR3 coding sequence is TGTGCCAGCACTCACGGGGTACAGGGCGGCAATCAGCCCCAGCATTTT. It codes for CASTHGVQGGNQPQHF.

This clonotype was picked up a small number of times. The CDR3 DNA reads as TGTGCCAGCAGCTTACGATATGAGACCCAGTACTTC. It specifies CASSLRYETQYF. The chain has TRBV7-9 and TRBJ2-5; no clear D. Trimming cost V 2 bases and J 5 bases, with 6 bases left between them. Germline V lookup: CDR1 SEHNR, CDR2 FQNEAQ (reference sequence). The CDR3 is made up of 12 amino acids.

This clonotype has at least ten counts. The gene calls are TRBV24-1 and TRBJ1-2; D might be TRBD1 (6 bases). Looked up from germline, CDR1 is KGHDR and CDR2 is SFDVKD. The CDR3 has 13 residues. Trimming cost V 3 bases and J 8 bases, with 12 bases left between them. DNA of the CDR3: TGTGCCACCAGTGATCGGCAGGGGAAGGGCTACACCTTC. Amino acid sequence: CATSDRQGKGYTF.

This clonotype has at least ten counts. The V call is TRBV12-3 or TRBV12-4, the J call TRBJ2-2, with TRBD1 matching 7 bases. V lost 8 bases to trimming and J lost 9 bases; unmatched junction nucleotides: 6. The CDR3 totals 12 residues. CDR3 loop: CASGTAVWELFF. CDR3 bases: TGTGCCAGCGGGACAGCGGTATGGGAGCTGTTTTTT.

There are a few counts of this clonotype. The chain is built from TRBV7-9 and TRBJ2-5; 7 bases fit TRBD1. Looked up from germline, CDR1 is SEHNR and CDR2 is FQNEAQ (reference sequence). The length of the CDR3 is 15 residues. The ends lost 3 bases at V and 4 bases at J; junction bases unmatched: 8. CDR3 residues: CASSFPGQNSETQYF. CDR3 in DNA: TGTGCCAGCAGCTTCCCGGGACAGAACTCAGAGACCCAGTACTTC.

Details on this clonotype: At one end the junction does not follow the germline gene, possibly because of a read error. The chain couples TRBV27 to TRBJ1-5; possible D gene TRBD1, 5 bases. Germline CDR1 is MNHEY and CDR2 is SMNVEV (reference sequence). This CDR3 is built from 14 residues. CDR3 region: CASSLSQGLEPQHF. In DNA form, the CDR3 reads TGTGCCAGCAGTCTATCGCAGGGACTTGAGCCCCAGCATTTT.

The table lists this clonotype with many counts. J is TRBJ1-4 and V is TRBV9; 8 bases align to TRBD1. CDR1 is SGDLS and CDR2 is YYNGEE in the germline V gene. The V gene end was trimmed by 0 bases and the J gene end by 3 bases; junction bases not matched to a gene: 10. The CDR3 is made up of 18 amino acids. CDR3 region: CASSVGATGVGPNEKLFF. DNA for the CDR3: TGTGCCAGCAGCGTAGGGGCGACAGGGGTCGGACCTAATGAAAAACTGTTTTTT.

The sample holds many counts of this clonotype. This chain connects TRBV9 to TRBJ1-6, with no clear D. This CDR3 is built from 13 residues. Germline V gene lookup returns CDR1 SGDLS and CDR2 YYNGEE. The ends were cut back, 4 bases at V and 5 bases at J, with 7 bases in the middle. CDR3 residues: CASSPANNSPLHF. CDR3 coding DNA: TGTGCCAGCAGCCCAGCAAATAATTCACCCCTCCACTTT.

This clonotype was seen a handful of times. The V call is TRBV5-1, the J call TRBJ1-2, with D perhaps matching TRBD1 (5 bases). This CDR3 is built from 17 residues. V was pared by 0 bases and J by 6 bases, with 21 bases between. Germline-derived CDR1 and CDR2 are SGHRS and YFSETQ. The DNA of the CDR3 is TGCGCCAGCAGCTTGGGAGGGACCACCGAAGCCCGAGATGGCTACACCTTC. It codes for CASSLGGTTEARDGYTF.

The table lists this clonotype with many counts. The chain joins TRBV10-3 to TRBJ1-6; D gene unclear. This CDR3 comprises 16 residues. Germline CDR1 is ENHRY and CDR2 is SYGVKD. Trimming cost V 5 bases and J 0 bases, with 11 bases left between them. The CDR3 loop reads CAISREQSSYNSPLHF. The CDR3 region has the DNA TGTGCCATCAGTAGAGAACAGAGCTCCTATAATTCACCCCTCCACTTT.

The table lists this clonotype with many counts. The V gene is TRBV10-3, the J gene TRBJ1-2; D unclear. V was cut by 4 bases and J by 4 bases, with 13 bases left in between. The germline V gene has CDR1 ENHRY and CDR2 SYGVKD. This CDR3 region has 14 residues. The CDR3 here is CAISANMDGYGYTF. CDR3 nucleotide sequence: TGTGCCATCAGTGCCAATATGGATGGCTATGGCTACACCTTC.

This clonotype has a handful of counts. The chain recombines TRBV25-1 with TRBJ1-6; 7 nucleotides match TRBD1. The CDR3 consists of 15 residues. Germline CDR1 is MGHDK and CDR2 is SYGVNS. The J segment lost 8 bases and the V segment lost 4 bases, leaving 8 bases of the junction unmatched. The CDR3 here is CASSGETGWYSPLHF. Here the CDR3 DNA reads TGTGCCAGCAGTGGAGAGACAGGGTGGTATTCACCCCTCCACTTT. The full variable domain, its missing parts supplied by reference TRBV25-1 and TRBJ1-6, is EADIYQTPRYLVIGTGKKITLECSQTMGHDKMYWYQQDPGMELHLIHYSYGVNSTEKGDLSSESTVSRIRTEHFPLTLESARPSHTSQYLCASSGETGWYSPLHFGNGTRLTVT.

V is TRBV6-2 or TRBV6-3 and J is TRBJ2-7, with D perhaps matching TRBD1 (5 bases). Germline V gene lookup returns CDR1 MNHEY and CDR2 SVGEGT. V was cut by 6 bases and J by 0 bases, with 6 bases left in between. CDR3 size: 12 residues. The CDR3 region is CASRGASYEQYF. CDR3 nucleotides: TGTGCCAGCAGAGGGGCCTCCTACGAGCAGTACTTC.

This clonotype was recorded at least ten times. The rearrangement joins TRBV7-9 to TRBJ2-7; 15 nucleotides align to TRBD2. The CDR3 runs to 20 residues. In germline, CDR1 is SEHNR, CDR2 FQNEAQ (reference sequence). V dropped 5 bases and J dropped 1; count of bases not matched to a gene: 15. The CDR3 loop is CASSVGHGLAGGPESYEQYF. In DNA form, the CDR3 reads TGTGCCAGCAGCGTCGGACATGGACTAGCGGGAGGGCCGGAATCCTACGAGCAGTACTTC.

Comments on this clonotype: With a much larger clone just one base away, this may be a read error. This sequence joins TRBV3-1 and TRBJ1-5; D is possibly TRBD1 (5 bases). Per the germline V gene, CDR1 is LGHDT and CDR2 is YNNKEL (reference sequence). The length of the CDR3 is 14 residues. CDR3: CASSQVGRSQPQNF. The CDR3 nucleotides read TGTGCCAGCAGCCAAGTGGGGCGAAGTCAGCCCCAGAATTTT.